This T cell receptor beta chain derives from a study of cytomegalovirus exposure and HLA in healthy donors. This clone turned up a few times. Its antigen is unidentified. Study outcomes and limitations: An analysis was carried out at a later point. It showed that HLA-associated TCR beta chains were more clonally expanded than equally common non-associated chains. An ancestry cluster, one associated with Asian ancestry, reportedly showed fewer N-insertions than the roughly 700-donor mean in a later analysis.

V lost 11 bases to trimming and J lost 2 bases, with 18 bases between them. The CDR3 is 14 amino acids. Germline CDR1 MDHEN, CDR2 SYDVKM. Primers for the PCR totalled 60 Vbeta and 13 Jbeta. The repertoire was sequenced with immunoSEQ multiplex PCR; TCRdb's copy has only in-frame clones and lacks some. The table includes about 170,000 clones, 80% detected once. Sequencing used PBMCs. The chain joins TRBV28 to TRBJ1-1; D is perhaps TRBD1 (6 bases). The TCR comes from a man aged 30 to 45 in good health and CMV-seropositive. CDR3 residues: CAWRGRRGNTEAFF. The CDR3 DNA follows: TGTGCCTGGCGGGGGCGAAGGGGAAACACTGAAGCTTTCTTT.